The rows below give T cell receptor beta chains drawn from one sample of a study of radiotherapy plus CTLA-4 blockade in lung cancer. Some clones are missing from TCRdb's copy, which holds only in-frame ones; the method was immunoSEQ multiplex PCR. This table has 55,000 to 80,000 clones, roughly 84% appearing once. The source was peripheral blood, collected from a patient treated with radiotherapy plus ipilimumab. The source of these receptors is a human donor with non-small cell lung cancer that progressed on radiotherapy plus ipilimumab. CDR3s include the opening cysteine and the closing phenylalanine or tryptophan. D genes are given only for firm matches. Clone size is stated in some rows and not others, as once, few, many or a class when expanded.

NA TRBJ1-5 TRBV18 TRBD1 CASSARTGGKGPQHF TGTGCCAGCTCAGCGAGGACAGGGGGTAAAGGCCCCCAGCATTTT
once TRBJ1-4 TRBV5-8 NA CASSTYTGERVNEKLFF TGTGCCAGCAGCACCTATACAGGCGAAAGGGTTAATGAAAAACTGTTTTTT
NA TRBJ2-1 TRBV28 NA CATRTDNNEQFF TGTGCCACCCGGACAGATAACAATGAGCAGTTCTTC
NA TRBJ2-1 TRBV4-2 NA CASRATSLAYNEQFF TGTGCCAGCAGAGCAACTAGCTTGGCCTACAATGAGCAGTTCTTC
NA TRBJ1-2 TRBV7-9 NA CASSLGFGVGYGYTF TGTGCCAGCAGCTTAGGTTTCGGGGTTGGATATGGCTACACCTTC
NA TRBJ2-5 TRBV7-2 TRBD2 CASSLALLAGAEETQYF TGTGCCAGCAGCTTAGCGTTGCTAGCGGGGGCTGAAGAGACCCAGTACTTC
once TRBJ2-7 TRBV6-6 TRBD2 CASFSAGEGSYEQYF TGTGCCAGCTTTTCTGCGGGAGAGGGGTCCTACGAGCAGTACTTC
NA TRBJ2-5 TRBV6-4 NA CASSDNGLPQETQYF TGTGCCAGCAGTGACAACGGACTACCTCAAGAGACCCAGTACTTC
NA TRBJ2-6 TRBV27 TRBD1 CASRFEGARGANVLTF TGTGCCAGCCGCTTTGAGGGGGCGCGTGGGGCCAACGTCCTGACTTTC
NA TRBJ1-5 TRBV7-8 NA CASSGYDRYSNQPQHF TGTGCCAGCAGCGGATACGACAGATATAGCAATCAGCCCCAGCATTTT
NA TRBJ2-1 TRBV10-3 NA CALAAKRESNEQFF TGTGCCCTCGCCGCGAAACGGGAGAGCAATGAGCAGTTCTTC
NA TRBJ1-1 TRBV7-3 NA CASSMGPSNTEAFF TGTGCCAGCAGCATGGGCCCCTCGAACACTGAAGCTTTCTTT
NA TRBJ2-1 TRBV29-1 TRBD2 CSARLAGDAYNEQFF TGCAGCGCCCGACTAGCGGGGGACGCCTACAATGAGCAGTTCTTC